Each of the 28 T cell receptor beta chains below was sequenced from the same sample in a study of lung T cells in sarcoidosis with Löfgren's syndrome. TCRdb re-called the reads with MiXCR, one entry per CDR3 protein. The sample has about 20,000 distinct CDR3 sequences, about a fifth seen once. The sequencing sample was made of CD4+ T cells from PBMCs. The receptors shown here come from a human donor with sarcoidosis (Löfgren's syndrome or another form), or a control subject (not recorded which).

This clonotype was counted many times. J is TRBJ2-5 and V is TRBV20-1; unclear D gene. Germline V lookup: CDR1 DFQATT, CDR2 SNEGSKA (reference sequence). V dropped 6 bases and J dropped 5 bases, with 16 bases sitting between them. The CDR3 length is 13 residues. CDR3 in amino acids: CSAPRMSVETQYF. The DNA of the CDR3 is TGCAGTGCCCCACGGATGTCTGTGGAGACCCAGTACTTC.

Notes on this clonotype: Given a much more abundant clone one base away, this may be a read error. The V gene is TRBV3-1, the J gene TRBJ2-1; 9 bases agree with TRBD2. CDR3 length equals 16 residues. Per germline, CDR1 LGHDT and CDR2 YNNKEL (reference sequence). V shed 4 bases and J 5 bases; nucleotides not matched to a gene: 9. CDR3 nucleotides: TGTGCCAGCAGCCCATTCGCGGGAGGGCGGCACAATGAGCAGTTCTTC. Amino acid sequence: CASSPFAGGRHNEQFF.

This clonotype was seen a single time. A much larger clone differs by one base, so this may be a read error. The chain joins TRBV29-1 to TRBJ2-2; D ambiguous. The germline gives CDR1 SQVTM, CDR2 ANQGSEA. The CDR3 contains 11 residues. The CDR3 loop is CGVGNTGELFF. DNA for the CDR3: TGCGGCGTGGGGAACACCGGGGAGCTGTTTTTT.

The gene calls are TRBV11-2 and TRBJ2-3, with TRBD2 identical over 8 bases. The CDR3 is 15 residues long. Germline lookup yields CDR1 SGHAT and CDR2 FQNNGV. V lost 1 base to trimming and J lost 4 bases; unmatched junction nucleotides: 4. In nucleotides, the CDR3 is TGTGCCAGCAGCTTAGCGGGGGGGATCGCAGATACGCAGTATTTT. Translation gives CASSLAGGIADTQYF.

Sample share makes this clonotype medium-sized. The chain links TRBV5-1 to TRBJ1-5, with no clear D. V shed 0 bases and J shed 3 bases, with 7 bases lying between them. The CDR3 is made up of 14 amino acids. The germline CDR1 and CDR2 sequences are SGHRS and YFSETQ. CDR3 in amino acids: CASSLGEFNQPQHF. CDR3 in DNA: TGCGCCAGCAGCTTGGGGGAGTTCAATCAGCCCCAGCATTTT.

A word on this clonotype: A read error may explain this, as a much larger clone is one base away. The chain carries TRBV14 and TRBJ2-2; no reliable D call. The CDR3 has 14 residues. From germline, CDR1 is SGHDN and CDR2 FVKESK. V was cut by 1 base and J by 10 bases, with 13 bases left in between. The CDR3 nucleotides read TGTGCCAGCAGCCAAGCGATAGTATTCGTGGAGCTGTTTTTT. This gives the protein CASSQAIVFVELFF. Complete variable domain (other parts from reference TRBV14 and TRBJ2-2): EAGVTQFPSHSVIEKGQTVTLRCDPISGHDNLYWYRRVMGKEIKFLLHFVKESKQDESGMPNNRFLAERTGGTYSTLKVQPAELEDSGVYFCASSQAIVFVELFFGEGSRLTVL.

This clonotype was picked up many times. V usage is TRBV14 and J usage is TRBJ1-1; TRBD1 matches 9 bases. J was trimmed by 5 bases and V by 3 bases; bases with no gene match: 4. CDR3 length: 14 amino acids. Per germline, CDR1 SGHDN and CDR2 FVKESK. The CDR3 DNA reads TGTGCCAGCAGCCACTTACAGGGGGCGACTGAAGCTTTCTTT. Amino acid sequence: CASSHLQGATEAFF.

A word on this clonotype: A much larger clone is a single base away; this may be a read error. The chain has TRBV18 and TRBJ2-3; D gene ambiguous. The CDR3 totals 14 residues. Germline values: CDR1 KGHSH, CDR2 LQKENI. The V gene lost 4 bases and the J gene lost 0 bases, with 8 bases spanning the gap. The CDR3 sequence is CASSHGSSTDTQYF. The CDR3 nucleotides read TGTGCCAGCTCACACGGTTCTAGCACAGATACGCAGTATTTT.

V is TRBV18 and J is TRBJ2-3, with 9 positions matching TRBD1. The CDR3 is made up of 17 amino acids. Germline assignment: CDR1 KGHSH and CDR2 LQKENI. V dropped 6 bases and J dropped 6; count of bases not matched to a gene: 16. The CDR3 DNA reads TGTGCCAGCTCTCCAGTTGGACAGGAACAGGGGGCGGATACGCAGTATTTT. Amino acid sequence: CASSPVGQEQGADTQYF.

In regard to this clonotype: A read error is possible here, since a much larger clone lies one base away. The J gene is TRBJ2-5, the V gene TRBV7-8; no clear D gene. Trimming pared 2 bases from V and 1 base from J, leaving 8 bases between. This CDR3 has 14 amino acids. The germline CDR1 and CDR2 sequences are SGHVS and FQNEAQ. Here the CDR3 DNA reads TGTGCCAGCAGCTTAAGACGGGCCCAAGAGACCCAGTACTTC. Translated, it gives CASSLRRAQETQYF.

This clonotype showed up just a few times. This rearrangement joins TRBV29-1 to TRBJ2-7; 8 positions match TRBD1. The CDR3 contains 12 residues. Germline CDR1 reads SQVTM; CDR2 reads ANQGSEA. J lost 6 bases, V lost 4 bases, and 5 bases had no gene match. The CDR3 nucleotides read TGCAGCGTTGGCAGGGGGCCATCCGAGCAGTACTTC. Protein: CSVGRGPSEQYF.

This clonotype was seen repeatedly, ten times or more. V and J are TRBV19 and TRBJ2-5; D is uncertain. Germline CDR1 reads LNHDA; CDR2 reads SQIVND (reference sequence). Trimming removed 6 bases at V and 5 bases at J, with 16 bases between. This CDR3 has 14 amino acids. DNA of the CDR3: TGTGCCAGTAGAGCCCCGGACCAAACGGAGACCCAGTACTTC. It specifies CASRAPDQTETQYF. The complete variable domain, with remaining parts taken from reference TRBV19 and TRBJ2-5, reads DGGITQSPKYLFRKEGQNVTLSCEQNLNHDAMYWYRQDPGQGLRLIYYSQIVNDFQKGDIAEGYSVSREKKESFPLTVTSAQKNPTAFYLCASRAPDQTETQYFGPGTRLLVL.

Many counts were recorded for this clonotype. V is TRBV27 and J is TRBJ2-1; 14 nucleotides match TRBD2. With V trimmed by 8 bases and J by 1 base, 7 bases remained unmatched. The CDR3 is made up of 17 amino acids. CDR1 MNHEY and CDR2 SMNVEV come from the germline V gene (reference sequence). CDR3 coding DNA: TGTGCCAGCCTCAGGACTAGCGGGAGGTTGTCCTACAATGAGCAGTTCTTC. Protein sequence: CASLRTSGRLSYNEQFF.

This clonotype was seen many times. The rearrangement links TRBV7-3 to TRBJ2-1; D is perhaps TRBD1 or TRBD2 (6 bases each). Deletions cut 1 base from V and 10 bases from J, with 11 bases between. Germline values: CDR1 SGHTA, CDR2 FQGTGA. The CDR3 length is 13 residues. This chain's CDR3 is CASSLRPGGEQFF. CDR3 sequence (DNA): TGTGCCAGCAGCTTAAGGCCCGGGGGCGAGCAGTTCTTC.

This clonotype was seen ten or more times. The CDR3 sequence is CASSFGFGTGAYEQYF. In nucleotides, the CDR3 is TGTGCCAGCAGTTTCGGGTTCGGGACAGGGGCCTACGAGCAGTACTTC. The chain combines TRBV28 with TRBJ2-7; the match to TRBD1 covers 10 bases. Trimming cost V 3 bases and J 2 bases; bases outside gene matches: 7. CDR3 length: 16 amino acids. Germline V gene lookup returns CDR1 MDHEN and CDR2 SYDVKM.

This clonotype is medium-sized by share. J is TRBJ1-2 and V is TRBV28; no clear D. The CDR3 consists of 15 residues. Germline assignment: CDR1 MDHEN and CDR2 SYDVKM. V lost 6 bases, J lost 0 bases, and 14 bases lay in between. The CDR3 sequence: CASSVLATANYGYTF. CDR3 coding DNA: TGTGCCAGCAGCGTGCTAGCAACAGCTAACTATGGCTACACCTTC.

By frequency in the sample, this clonotype is medium-sized. This chain connects TRBV6-6 to TRBJ2-5; the D gene is possibly TRBD2 (5 bases). From germline, CDR1 is MNHNY and CDR2 SVGAGI (reference sequence). CDR3 length: 14 amino acids. V lost 2 bases and J lost 1, with 8 bases in between. CDR3 DNA sequence: TGTGCCAGCAGTTACCGGGGAAGCCAAGAGACCCAGTACTTC. Residues: CASSYRGSQETQYF.

This clonotype turned up a few times. This chain connects TRBV5-1 to TRBJ2-3, with D perhaps TRBD1 or TRBD2 (5 bases each). The V end was cut by 2 bases, the J end by 4 bases, with 11 bases between. Germline lookup yields CDR1 SGHRS and CDR2 YFSETQ. This CDR3 region has 14 residues. The CDR3 protein is CASSFTGGADTQYF. The DNA for the CDR3 is TGCGCCAGCAGCTTCACAGGAGGCGCAGATACGCAGTATTTT.

Ten or more counts support this clonotype. The gene calls are TRBV24-1 and TRBJ2-3, with D perhaps matching TRBD1 (5 bases). The germline V gene encodes CDR1 KGHDR and CDR2 SFDVKD. The germline V and J ends were trimmed by 9 bases and 4 bases, with 13 bases remaining between them. This CDR3 spans 13 amino acids. CDR3 loop: CATGPGSSDTQYF. Written as DNA, the CDR3 is TGTGCCACCGGTCCAGGGTCTTCAGATACGCAGTATTTT.

For this clonotype: A much larger clone differs from this one at a single base, so this may be a read error. The rearrangement joins TRBV3-1 to TRBJ2-3; TRBD1 matches at 10 bases. Per germline, CDR1 LGHDT and CDR2 YNNKEL (reference sequence). The CDR3 covers 14 residues. The CDR3: CASSQGTGVNTRYF. The CDR3 region has the DNA TGTGCCAGCAGCCAGGGGACAGGGGTAAATACGCGGTATTTT.

This clonotype is labeled as medium-sized. The chain recombines TRBV20-1 with TRBJ2-3; 8 bases are a match to TRBD2. This CDR3 is built from 14 residues. J gave up 3 bases and V 1 base, and 3 bases lay outside the gene matches. Germline lookup yields CDR1 DFQATT and CDR2 SNEGSKA (reference sequence). CDR3 coding DNA: TGCAGTGCTAGAGTAGCTAGCGGGACAGATACGCAGTATTTT. Amino acid sequence: CSARVASGTDTQYF.

By frequency in the sample, this clonotype is medium-sized. This chain links TRBV28 with TRBJ1-5; the D gene is possibly TRBD1 (5 bases). From germline, CDR1 is MDHEN and CDR2 SYDVKM. The CDR3 contains 12 residues. Deletions cut 7 bases from V and 5 bases from J, with 9 bases between. This chain's CDR3 is CASTREDQPQHF. DNA for the CDR3: TGTGCCAGCACCAGGGAGGATCAGCCCCAGCATTTT. The full variable domain, rest sourced from reference TRBV28 and TRBJ1-5, is DVKVTQSSRYLVKRTGEKVFLECVQDMDHENMFWYRQDPGLGLRLIYFSYDVKMKEKGDIPEGYSVSREKKERFSLILESASTNQTSMYLCASTREDQPQHFGDGTRLSIL.

Relative to its sample, this clonotype is medium-sized. V is TRBV6-1 and J is TRBJ1-6; possible D gene TRBD1, 6 bases. The CDR3 length is 15 residues. V was clipped by 5 bases and J by 5 bases, with 13 bases between them. The V gene's germline CDR1 is MNHNS and CDR2 SASEGT. CDR3 residues: CASSTGIRDNSPLHF. The CDR3 region has the DNA TGTGCCAGCAGTACAGGGATTCGAGATAATTCACCCCTCCACTTT.

This clonotype was seen at least ten times. CDR3 coding DNA: TGTGCCAGCAGCACCCCGACGATTTCCGAGACCCAGTACTTC. Translating gives CASSTPTISETQYF. The chain links TRBV7-9 to TRBJ2-5; no clear D gene. V lost 5 bases and J lost 5, with 15 bases in between. The germline V gene encodes CDR1 SEHNR and CDR2 FQNEAQ (reference sequence). This CDR3 is built from 14 residues.

In this sample, this clonotype turned up many times. The genes are TRBV4-2 and TRBJ1-4, with a tentative D call TRBD1 (6 bases). The CDR3 totals 15 residues. V dropped 2 bases and J dropped 8 bases, with 15 bases sitting between them. CDR1 is LGHNA and CDR2 is YNFKEQ in the germline V gene. In DNA, the CDR3 is TGTGCCAGCAGCCAACTAGGGGGTACAGGGGAAAAACTGTTTTTT. Residues: CASSQLGGTGEKLFF.

This clonotype was seen at least ten times. The chain employs TRBV12-3 or TRBV12-4 and TRBJ2-3; 7 nucleotides agree with TRBD2. This CDR3 spans 15 amino acids. Germline trimming cut 7 bases from V and 0 bases from J; bases unmatched to any gene: 7. CDR3 nucleotide sequence: TGTGCCAGCAAACGAGCGGGACTAAGCACAGATACGCAGTATTTT. It encodes CASKRAGLSTDTQYF.

This clonotype was observed at least ten times. The rearrangement uses TRBV4-3 and TRBJ2-1; D is perhaps TRBD1 (5 bases). V was shortened by 1 base and J by 7 bases, with 11 bases between the two germline ends. Germline CDR1 LGHNA, CDR2 YSLEER. The CDR3 length is 14 residues. CDR3 nucleotides: TGCGCCAGCAGCCAAGGTCTTAACAGGAATGAGCAGTTCTTC. It codes for CASSQGLNRNEQFF.

The CDR3 protein is CASSNQQGYNEQFF. CDR3 coding DNA: TGTGCCAGTAGTAACCAACAGGGATACAATGAGCAGTTCTTC. The chain uses TRBV19 and TRBJ2-1; weak D call: TRBD1 (6 bases). This CDR3 contains 14 residues. Per the germline V gene, CDR1 is LNHDA and CDR2 is SQIVND (reference sequence). V was shortened by 4 bases and J by 4 bases, with 11 bases between the two germline ends.